This T cell receptor (beta chain) derives from a study of blood T cell repertoires in COVID-19 (TCRdb year 2020). At the level of the whole study: Collaborator samples came from the United States, Italy and Spain and covered acute and convalescent phases of COVID-19. The prospective study material was composed of cDNA or gDNA derived from T cells, B-cell-depleted T cells, or PBMCs. The dataset comprised deeply sampled blood TCRbeta repertoires from subjects exposed to, actively infected with, or recovered from COVID-19. The repertoires were made available in a free public database intended to serve as a resource for research on the immune response to SARS-CoV-2. Samples were obtained from the ongoing ImmuneRACE study (first 160 participants) and from some 1,300 subjects provided by 6 global collaborators. Nearly every sample came with metadata listing a de-identified subject ID, COVID-19 status, age in years and sex. HLA class I and class II types, where available, came from metadata supplied by the sample provider rather than from assay-based typing. Overall results and qualifications from the work: How much clinical and demographic metadata was included differed by source and by participant, and the metadata was provided uncurated.

Comments on this clone: Its antigen is currently not known. No clone much larger than this one lies a single base away; base qualities are absent.

Whole blood was collected in K2EDTA tubes by collaborating institutions according to the institutions' own protocols. Collaborator samples were shipped for TCRbeta analysis as frozen whole blood, isolated PBMCs, or DNA extracted from either sample type. TCRbeta CDR3 regions were amplified from genomic DNA using the immunoSEQ Assay, a bias-controlled multiplex PCR. Per the original workflow: Nucleated cell counts per sample were estimated from amplification of reference gene primers within the assay. Sequence reads were collapsed and filtered to measure the absolute abundance of every unique TCRbeta CDR3 rearrangement. For each sample, productive Simpson clonality was calculated as the square root of Simpson's diversity index over productive rearrangements. TCRdb retrieved this table from immuneACCESS and kept in-frame rearrangements only. Not all clones are present; in checked studies, unresolved V genes account for under half, and no reason is known for the remainder. For V, J and clone size, that table is used; D and trimming come from the DNA. Across this sample there are about 100,000 clones, with about 82% seen only once. The ten most abundant clones make up around 15% of the sample.

CDR1 and CDR2 are read off the germline V gene as SQVTM and ANQGSEA. The CDR3 covers 14 residues, taking in both the cysteine and the phenylalanine. The read is trimmed to its CDR3 DNA, 42 bases read in frame from base 1. A distance of 20 bases separates the germline ends of V and J, which lose 8 bases and 6 bases respectively. The sequenced material came from peripheral blood. The chain links TRBV29-1 with TRBJ2-1; TRBD1 is a possible D gene, resting on 5 matching bases. This clonotype was obtained from a man aged 50 to 60 with active or convalescent COVID-19. The nucleotides read TGCAGCTTCCCAAGGGGTAGTTTTGGCAATGAGCAGTTCTTC. This codes for CSFPRGSFGNEQFF.